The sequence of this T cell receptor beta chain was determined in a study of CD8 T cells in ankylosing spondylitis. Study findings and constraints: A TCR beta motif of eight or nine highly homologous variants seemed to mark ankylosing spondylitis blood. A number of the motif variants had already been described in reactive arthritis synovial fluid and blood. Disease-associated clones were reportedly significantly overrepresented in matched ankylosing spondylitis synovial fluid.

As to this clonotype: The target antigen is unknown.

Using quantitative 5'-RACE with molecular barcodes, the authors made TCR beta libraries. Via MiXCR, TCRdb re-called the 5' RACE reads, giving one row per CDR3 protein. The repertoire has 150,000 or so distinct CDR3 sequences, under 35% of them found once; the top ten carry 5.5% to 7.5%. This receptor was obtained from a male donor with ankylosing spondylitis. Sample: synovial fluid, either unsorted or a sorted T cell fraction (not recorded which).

This CDR3 reads CASSFRGMNTEAFF. In DNA form, the CDR3 reads TGTGCCAGCAGTTTCAGAGGCATGAACACTGAAGCTTTCTTT. The chain recombines TRBV28 with TRBJ1-1, with D unresolved. Germline CDR1 reads MDHEN; CDR2 reads SYDVKM. The CDR3 extends over 14 amino acids. Between the trimmed V and J ends, which lost 3 bases and 0 bases, there was a span of 8 bases.